The rows below give T cell receptor beta chains drawn from one sample of a study of regulatory T cells in long-lasting Graves disease. In TCRdb, the multiplex PCR reads were re-called with MiXCR into one record per CDR3 protein. The sample includes 350,000 to 450,000 distinct CDR3 sequences, around 17% seen only once; the top ten take roughly 29%. The same sample was also studied in work on T cells in Graves' hyperthyroidism and ophthalmopathy.

Source: peripheral blood mononuclear cells (PBMCs), taken at new diagnosis, from a patient treated with antithyroid drugs. All receptors derive from a man aged 40-49 years with Graves disease. The CDR3 runs from the conserved cysteine through the conserved F or W. Each record gives: CDR3 length, J gene, clone size, V gene, D gene, CDR3 protein, CDR3 DNA. The D gene is left open where the match is weak. For some rows the clone size is stated as once, few or many, or as a class when expanded; others skip it.

CDR3 length: 13; J gene: TRBJ2-3; clone size: many; V gene: TRBV20-1; D gene: NA; CDR3 protein: CSARVLDPDTQYF; CDR3 DNA: TGCAGTGCTAGGGTTTTAGACCCGGATACGCAGTATTTT
CDR3 length: 16; J gene: TRBJ2-2; clone size: few; V gene: TRBV6-2/TRBV6-3; D gene: TRBD1; CDR3 protein: CASRFPGQANTGELFF; CDR3 DNA: TGTGCCAGCAGGTTTCCGGGACAGGCGAACACCGGGGAGCTGTTTTTT
CDR3 length: 14; J gene: TRBJ2-1; clone size: many; V gene: TRBV10-3; D gene: TRBD2; CDR3 protein: CAISPGLAANEQFF; CDR3 DNA: TGTGCCATCAGCCCGGGACTAGCCGCCAATGAGCAGTTCTTC
CDR3 length: 13; J gene: TRBJ1-1; clone size: many; V gene: TRBV5-1; D gene: NA; CDR3 protein: CASSLDPNTEAFF; CDR3 DNA: TGTGCCAGCAGCTTAGACCCGAACACTGAAGCTTTCTTT
CDR3 length: 16; J gene: TRBJ2-7; clone size: NA; V gene: TRBV28; D gene: TRBD2; CDR3 protein: CASSLPGRGSSYEQYF; CDR3 DNA: TGTGCCAGCAGTCTGCCGGGGCGGGGGAGCTCCTACGAGCAGTACTTC
CDR3 length: 13; J gene: TRBJ1-4; clone size: NA; V gene: TRBV2; D gene: NA; CDR3 protein: CASSDRINEKLFF; CDR3 DNA: TGTGCCAGCAGTGACAGAATCAATGAAAAACTGTTTTTT
CDR3 length: 18; J gene: TRBJ1-3; clone size: many; V gene: TRBV7-6; D gene: NA; CDR3 protein: CASSLGGGGRRSGNTIYF; CDR3 DNA: TGTGCCAGCAGCTTAGGTGGTGGTGGCAGACGCTCTGGAAACACCATATATTTT
CDR3 length: 16; J gene: TRBJ1-6; clone size: NA; V gene: TRBV6-5; D gene: NA; CDR3 protein: CASSYSLTVDNSPLHF; CDR3 DNA: TGTGCCAGCAGTTATTCCCTGACAGTGGATAATTCACCCCTCCACTTT
CDR3 length: 12; J gene: TRBJ1-1; clone size: many; V gene: TRBV7-9; D gene: NA; CDR3 protein: CASSTAPTEAFF; CDR3 DNA: TGTGCCAGCAGCACCGCCCCCACTGAAGCTTTCTTT
CDR3 length: 12; J gene: TRBJ2-7; clone size: many; V gene: TRBV28; D gene: NA; CDR3 protein: CASSPTWYEQYF; CDR3 DNA: TGTGCCAGCAGTCCCACTTGGTACGAGCAGTACTTC
CDR3 length: 14; J gene: TRBJ1-1; clone size: NA; V gene: TRBV3-1; D gene: NA; CDR3 protein: CASRYRGANTEAFF; CDR3 DNA: TGTGCCAGCAGGTACAGAGGGGCTAATACTGAAGCTTTCTTT
CDR3 length: 12; J gene: TRBJ2-1; clone size: many; V gene: TRBV30; D gene: NA; CDR3 protein: CAWSGAGDEQFF; CDR3 DNA: TGTGCCTGGAGTGGCGCAGGGGATGAGCAGTTCTTC
CDR3 length: 13; J gene: TRBJ2-1; clone size: many; V gene: TRBV30; D gene: TRBD2; CDR3 protein: CAWIPGGYNEQFF; CDR3 DNA: TGTGCCTGGATCCCCGGGGGGTACAATGAGCAGTTCTTC
CDR3 length: 13; J gene: TRBJ2-1; clone size: few; V gene: TRBV10-3; D gene: NA; CDR3 protein: CAISESNGNEQFF; CDR3 DNA: TGTGCCATCAGTGAGTCGAACGGGAATGAGCAGTTCTTC
CDR3 length: 15; J gene: TRBJ2-1; clone size: many; V gene: TRBV11-2; D gene: TRBD2; CDR3 protein: CASSPWASGANEQFF; CDR3 DNA: TGTGCCAGCAGCCCTTGGGCTAGCGGGGCGAATGAGCAGTTCTTC
CDR3 length: 18; J gene: TRBJ1-6; clone size: many; V gene: TRBV6-5; D gene: NA; CDR3 protein: CASSYSVLASGLPSPLHF; CDR3 DNA: TGTGCCAGCAGTTACTCAGTACTCGCTTCAGGGCTTCCCTCACCCCTCCACTTT
CDR3 length: 13; J gene: TRBJ1-2; clone size: NA; V gene: TRBV20-1; D gene: TRBD1; CDR3 protein: CSARKDRDYGYTF; CDR3 DNA: TGCAGTGCTAGAAAGGACAGGGACTATGGCTACACCTTC
CDR3 length: 20; J gene: TRBJ1-3; clone size: NA; V gene: TRBV30; D gene: NA; CDR3 protein: CAWWGVRAGEPESSGNTIYF; CDR3 DNA: TGTGCCTGGTGGGGGGTCAGGGCAGGCGAACCGGAAAGCTCTGGAAACACCATATATTTT
CDR3 length: 17; J gene: TRBJ2-3; clone size: NA; V gene: TRBV27; D gene: TRBD2; CDR3 protein: CASSTRLAGGPADTQYF; CDR3 DNA: TGTGCCAGCAGTACTAGACTAGCGGGGGGGCCAGCAGATACGCAGTATTTT
CDR3 length: 14; J gene: TRBJ2-7; clone size: NA; V gene: TRBV7-2; D gene: TRBD2; CDR3 protein: CASSPSSGAGEQYF; CDR3 DNA: TGTGCCAGCAGCCCTTCTAGCGGGGCTGGCGAGCAGTACTTC
CDR3 length: 19; J gene: TRBJ2-1; clone size: NA; V gene: TRBV2; D gene: TRBD2; CDR3 protein: CASSEGGLAGGWYVREQFF; CDR3 DNA: TGTGCCAGCAGTGAGGGGGGACTAGCGGGGGGCTGGTACGTGCGTGAGCAGTTCTTC
CDR3 length: 14; J gene: TRBJ2-7; clone size: many; V gene: TRBV9; D gene: TRBD1; CDR3 protein: CASSGGQNPYEQYF; CDR3 DNA: TGTGCCAGCAGCGGGGGACAGAACCCCTACGAGCAGTACTTC
CDR3 length: 15; J gene: TRBJ2-1; clone size: few; V gene: TRBV4-2; D gene: TRBD2; CDR3 protein: CASSHSSGGALWQFF; CDR3 DNA: TGTGCCAGCAGCCACTCTAGCGGGGGGGCGCTGTGGCAGTTCTTC
CDR3 length: 15; J gene: TRBJ1-3; clone size: few; V gene: TRBV28; D gene: NA; CDR3 protein: CASSSPAGSGNTIYF; CDR3 DNA: TGTGCCAGCAGTTCACCCGCTGGCTCTGGAAACACCATATATTTT
CDR3 length: 18; J gene: TRBJ2-3; clone size: many; V gene: TRBV28; D gene: NA; CDR3 protein: CASFSGTSRGPLTDTQYF; CDR3 DNA: TGTGCCAGCTTCTCCGGGACTAGCAGGGGGCCGCTTACAGATACGCAGTATTTT
CDR3 length: 14; J gene: TRBJ1-5; clone size: NA; V gene: TRBV18; D gene: NA; CDR3 protein: CASSPRAFGQPQHF; CDR3 DNA: TGTGCCAGCTCACCACGGGCGTTTGGACAGCCCCAGCATTTT
CDR3 length: 14; J gene: TRBJ2-7; clone size: many; V gene: TRBV5-1; D gene: TRBD1; CDR3 protein: CASSLRTGSYEQYF; CDR3 DNA: TGTGCCAGCAGTCTTCGGACAGGCTCCTACGAGCAGTACTTC
CDR3 length: 14; J gene: TRBJ2-1; clone size: NA; V gene: TRBV29-1; D gene: NA; CDR3 protein: CSVGGTFKDNEQFF; CDR3 DNA: TGCAGCGTGGGTGGGACTTTCAAAGACAATGAGCAGTTCTTC
CDR3 length: 13; J gene: TRBJ1-1; clone size: many; V gene: TRBV5-5; D gene: TRBD1; CDR3 protein: CASSLAHTGGVFF; CDR3 DNA: TGTGCCAGCAGCTTGGCCCACACAGGGGGGGTTTTCTTT
CDR3 length: 13; J gene: TRBJ1-2; clone size: many; V gene: TRBV30; D gene: TRBD1; CDR3 protein: CAWSPDRGYGYTF; CDR3 DNA: TGTGCCTGGAGTCCGGACAGGGGGTATGGCTACACCTTC
CDR3 length: 18; J gene: TRBJ2-6; clone size: few; V gene: TRBV5-6; D gene: NA; CDR3 protein: CASSRNQGLLHGANVLTF; CDR3 DNA: TGTGCCAGCAGCCGCAACCAGGGGCTGTTACATGGGGCCAACGTCCTGACTTTC
CDR3 length: 14; J gene: TRBJ1-1; clone size: many; V gene: TRBV18; D gene: NA; CDR3 protein: CASSPRRDRTEAFF; CDR3 DNA: TGTGCCAGCTCACCGCGGAGGGACCGGACTGAAGCTTTCTTT
CDR3 length: 16; J gene: TRBJ1-5; clone size: many; V gene: TRBV12-3/TRBV12-4; D gene: TRBD1; CDR3 protein: CASSQWTGGSNQPQHF; CDR3 DNA: TGTGCCAGCAGCCAGTGGACAGGGGGCAGCAATCAGCCCCAGCATTTT
CDR3 length: 15; J gene: TRBJ2-3; clone size: NA; V gene: TRBV12-3/TRBV12-4; D gene: TRBD1; CDR3 protein: CASSLGQGADDTQYF; CDR3 DNA: TGTGCCAGCAGTTTAGGACAGGGGGCCGACGATACGCAGTATTTT
CDR3 length: 15; J gene: TRBJ2-4; clone size: many; V gene: TRBV6-5; D gene: NA; CDR3 protein: CASSYSGGRGGIQYF; CDR3 DNA: TGTGCCAGCAGTTACAGTGGGGGCAGGGGAGGCATTCAGTACTTC
CDR3 length: 15; J gene: TRBJ2-1; clone size: many; V gene: TRBV5-1; D gene: NA; CDR3 protein: CASGVGLANYNEQFF; CDR3 DNA: TGCGCCAGCGGGGTTGGCCTAGCGAATTACAATGAGCAGTTCTTC
CDR3 length: 17; J gene: TRBJ2-3; clone size: few; V gene: TRBV30; D gene: NA; CDR3 protein: CAWRGGRDPTGPDTQYF; CDR3 DNA: TGTGCCTGGAGGGGAGGTCGGGACCCCACGGGGCCAGATACGCAGTATTTT
CDR3 length: 15; J gene: TRBJ2-3; clone size: NA; V gene: TRBV9; D gene: NA; CDR3 protein: CASSPGLTYTDTQYF; CDR3 DNA: TGTGCCAGCAGCCCGGGACTCACATACACAGATACGCAGTATTTT
CDR3 length: 17; J gene: TRBJ2-7; clone size: NA; V gene: TRBV25-1; D gene: TRBD2; CDR3 protein: CASSEWSGGLGLVEQYF; CDR3 DNA: TGTGCCAGCAGTGAATGGAGCGGGGGGCTAGGGTTGGTTGAGCAGTACTTC
CDR3 length: 14; J gene: TRBJ2-3; clone size: many; V gene: TRBV27; D gene: TRBD1; CDR3 protein: CASKWTGHTDTQYF; CDR3 DNA: TGTGCCAGCAAATGGACAGGGCACACAGATACGCAGTATTTT
CDR3 length: 15; J gene: TRBJ2-5; clone size: many; V gene: TRBV20-1; D gene: NA; CDR3 protein: CSARDRLQGQETQYF; CDR3 DNA: TGCAGTGCTAGAGATCGATTACAGGGCCAAGAGACCCAGTACTTC
CDR3 length: 15; J gene: TRBJ2-3; clone size: many; V gene: TRBV5-1; D gene: TRBD1; CDR3 protein: CASAYRGPSTDTQYF; CDR3 DNA: TGCGCCAGCGCCTACAGGGGGCCTAGCACAGATACGCAGTATTTT
CDR3 length: 18; J gene: TRBJ2-6; clone size: many; V gene: TRBV6-5; D gene: NA; CDR3 protein: CASSYTGGFLSGANVLTF; CDR3 DNA: TGTGCCAGCAGTTACACAGGAGGTTTCCTCTCTGGGGCCAACGTCCTGACTTTC
CDR3 length: 16; J gene: TRBJ2-2; clone size: NA; V gene: TRBV12-3/TRBV12-4; D gene: NA; CDR3 protein: CASTAGPGDSTGELFF; CDR3 DNA: TGTGCCAGCACCGCCGGGCCCGGGGATTCAACCGGGGAGCTGTTTTTT
CDR3 length: 14; J gene: TRBJ1-6; clone size: many; V gene: TRBV5-1; D gene: NA; CDR3 protein: CASSLGGLDSPLHF; CDR3 DNA: TGCGCCAGCAGCTTAGGGGGGCTGGATTCACCCCTCCACTTT
CDR3 length: 11; J gene: TRBJ1-5; clone size: NA; V gene: TRBV20-1; D gene: NA; CDR3 protein: CSARDRRPQHF; CDR3 DNA: TGCAGTGCTAGAGATCGGCGTCCCCAGCATTTT
CDR3 length: 15; J gene: TRBJ1-5; clone size: many; V gene: TRBV2; D gene: NA; CDR3 protein: CASSDLLGSNQPQHF; CDR3 DNA: TGTGCCAGCAGTGACTTGCTAGGGAGCAATCAGCCCCAGCATTTT
CDR3 length: 15; J gene: TRBJ1-2; clone size: NA; V gene: TRBV4-1; D gene: NA; CDR3 protein: CASSQVWLCNYGYTF; CDR3 DNA: TGCGCCAGCAGCCAAGTTTGGTTGTGCAACTATGGCTACACCTTC
CDR3 length: 14; J gene: TRBJ1-6; clone size: many; V gene: TRBV3-1; D gene: NA; CDR3 protein: CASSQEVRGSPLHF; CDR3 DNA: TGTGCCAGCAGCCAAGAAGTCAGGGGTTCACCCCTCCACTTT
CDR3 length: 12; J gene: TRBJ1-2; clone size: NA; V gene: TRBV24-1; D gene: NA; CDR3 protein: CATSDFRYGYTF; CDR3 DNA: TGTGCCACCAGTGATTTCAGATATGGCTACACCTTC
CDR3 length: 14; J gene: TRBJ2-7; clone size: many; V gene: TRBV12-3/TRBV12-4; D gene: NA; CDR3 protein: CASSLTGTSYEQYF; CDR3 DNA: TGTGCCAGCAGTTTGACCGGGACTTCATACGAGCAGTACTTC
CDR3 length: 14; J gene: TRBJ2-5; clone size: NA; V gene: TRBV20-1; D gene: TRBD1; CDR3 protein: CSARDDRGFETQYF; CDR3 DNA: TGCAGTGCTAGAGACGACAGGGGCTTCGAGACCCAGTACTTC
CDR3 length: 14; J gene: TRBJ1-1; clone size: few; V gene: TRBV27; D gene: NA; CDR3 protein: CASSLSPGTSEAFF; CDR3 DNA: TGTGCCAGCAGTTTATCGCCCGGTACGAGTGAAGCTTTCTTT
CDR3 length: 14; J gene: TRBJ2-7; clone size: many; V gene: TRBV12-3/TRBV12-4; D gene: TRBD1; CDR3 protein: CASRGQGALGEQYF; CDR3 DNA: TGTGCCAGCAGGGGACAGGGGGCGCTTGGCGAGCAGTACTTC